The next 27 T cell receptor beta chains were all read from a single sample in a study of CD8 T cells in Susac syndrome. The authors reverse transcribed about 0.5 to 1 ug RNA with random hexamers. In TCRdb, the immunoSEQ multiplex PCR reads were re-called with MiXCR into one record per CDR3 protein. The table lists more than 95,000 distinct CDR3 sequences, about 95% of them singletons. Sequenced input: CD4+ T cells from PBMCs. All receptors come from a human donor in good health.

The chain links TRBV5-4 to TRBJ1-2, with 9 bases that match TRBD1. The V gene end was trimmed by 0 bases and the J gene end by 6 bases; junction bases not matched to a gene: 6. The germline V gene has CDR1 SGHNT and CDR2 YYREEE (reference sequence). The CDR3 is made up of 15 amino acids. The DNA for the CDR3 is TGTGCCAGCAGCTTGGCTTTCGGGACAGGGCATGGCTACACCTTC. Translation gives CASSLAFGTGHGYTF.

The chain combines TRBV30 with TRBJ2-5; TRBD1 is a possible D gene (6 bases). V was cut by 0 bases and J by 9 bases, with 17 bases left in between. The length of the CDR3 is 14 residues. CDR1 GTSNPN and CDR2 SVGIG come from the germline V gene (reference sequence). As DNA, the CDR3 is TGTGCCTGGAGTGTTGGGGGCTCCTCGGGACCCCAGTACTTC. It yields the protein CAWSVGGSSGPQYF.

As DNA, the CDR3 is TGTGCCAGCAGCGTAGATCCGGGGACGGACACTGAAGCTTTCTTT. Amino acid sequence: CASSVDPGTDTEAFF. The chain couples TRBV9 to TRBJ1-1, with D perhaps matching TRBD1 (5 bases). Looked up from germline, CDR1 is SGDLS and CDR2 is YYNGEE. The CDR3 is 15 residues long. Trimming took off 0 bases at V and 3 bases at J, with 12 bases between the two ends. The full variable domain, its missing parts supplied by reference TRBV9 and TRBJ1-1, is DSGVTQTPKHLITATGQRVTLRCSPRSGDLSVYWYQQSLDQGLQFLIQYYNGEERAKGNILERFSAQQFPDLHSELNLSSLELGDSALYFCASSVDPGTDTEAFFGQGTRLTVV.

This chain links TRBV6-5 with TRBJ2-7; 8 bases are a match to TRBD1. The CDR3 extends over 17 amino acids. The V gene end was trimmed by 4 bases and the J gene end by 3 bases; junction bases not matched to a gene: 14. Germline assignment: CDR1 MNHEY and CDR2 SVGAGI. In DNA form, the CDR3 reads TGTGCCAGCAGTTCCCCCTCGCCTGGGACAGGAGACTACGAGCAGTACTTC. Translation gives CASSSPSPGTGDYEQYF.

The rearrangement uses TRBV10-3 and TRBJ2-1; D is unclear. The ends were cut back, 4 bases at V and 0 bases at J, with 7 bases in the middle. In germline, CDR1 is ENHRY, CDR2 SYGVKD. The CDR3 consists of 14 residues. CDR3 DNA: TGTGCCATCAGTGGTGCTAGCTCCTACAATGAGCAGTTCTTC. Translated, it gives CAISGASSYNEQFF.

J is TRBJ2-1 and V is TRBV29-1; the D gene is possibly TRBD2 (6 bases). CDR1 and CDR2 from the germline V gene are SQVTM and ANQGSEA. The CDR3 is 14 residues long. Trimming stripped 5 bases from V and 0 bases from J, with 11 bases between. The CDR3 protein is CSVSSVNSYNEQFF. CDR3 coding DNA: TGCAGCGTTTCTAGCGTGAACTCCTACAATGAGCAGTTCTTC.

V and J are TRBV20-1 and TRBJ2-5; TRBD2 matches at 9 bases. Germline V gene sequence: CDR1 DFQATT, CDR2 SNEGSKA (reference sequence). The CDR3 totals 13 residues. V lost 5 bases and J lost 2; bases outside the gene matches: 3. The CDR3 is CSAAGGAQETQYF. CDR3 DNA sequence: TGCAGTGCTGCGGGAGGGGCGCAAGAGACCCAGTACTTC.

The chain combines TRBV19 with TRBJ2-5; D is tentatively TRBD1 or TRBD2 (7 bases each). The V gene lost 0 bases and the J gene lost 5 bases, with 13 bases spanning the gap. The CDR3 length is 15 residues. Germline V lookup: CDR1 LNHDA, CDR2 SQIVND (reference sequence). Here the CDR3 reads CASSIDPGGVETQYF. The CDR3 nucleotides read TGTGCCAGTAGTATAGATCCAGGGGGGGTGGAGACCCAGTACTTC.

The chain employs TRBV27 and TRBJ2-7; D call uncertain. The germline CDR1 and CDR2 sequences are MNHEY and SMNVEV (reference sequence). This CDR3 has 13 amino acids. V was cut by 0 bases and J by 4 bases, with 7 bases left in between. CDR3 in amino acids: CASSLSPQYEQYF. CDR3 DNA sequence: TGTGCCAGCAGTTTATCCCCCCAATACGAGCAGTACTTC.

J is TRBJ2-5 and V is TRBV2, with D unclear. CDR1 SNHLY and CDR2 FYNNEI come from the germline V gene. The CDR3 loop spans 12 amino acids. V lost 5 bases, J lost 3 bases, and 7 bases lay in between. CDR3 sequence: CASSSAKETQYF. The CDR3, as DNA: TGTGCCAGCAGTTCCGCCAAAGAGACCCAGTACTTC.

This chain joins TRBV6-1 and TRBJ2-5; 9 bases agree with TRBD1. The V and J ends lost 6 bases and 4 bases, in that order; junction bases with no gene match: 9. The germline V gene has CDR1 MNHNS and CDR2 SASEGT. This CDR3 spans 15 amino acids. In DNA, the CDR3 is TGTGCCAGCAGGCCGGACAGGGGTATGATAGAGACCCAGTACTTC. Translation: CASRPDRGMIETQYF.

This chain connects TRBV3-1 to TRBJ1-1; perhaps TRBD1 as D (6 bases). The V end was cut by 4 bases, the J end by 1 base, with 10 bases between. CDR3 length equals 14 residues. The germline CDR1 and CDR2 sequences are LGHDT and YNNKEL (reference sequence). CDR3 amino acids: CASSPGAGNTEAFF. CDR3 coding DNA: TGTGCCAGCAGCCCGGGGGCGGGGAACACTGAAGCTTTCTTT.

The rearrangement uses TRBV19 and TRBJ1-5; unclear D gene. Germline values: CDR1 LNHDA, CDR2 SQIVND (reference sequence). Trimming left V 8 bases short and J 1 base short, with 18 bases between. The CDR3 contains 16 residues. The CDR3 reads CASFSLKGTSNQPQHF. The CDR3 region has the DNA TGTGCCAGTTTTTCCCTAAAGGGAACGAGCAATCAGCCCCAGCATTTT.

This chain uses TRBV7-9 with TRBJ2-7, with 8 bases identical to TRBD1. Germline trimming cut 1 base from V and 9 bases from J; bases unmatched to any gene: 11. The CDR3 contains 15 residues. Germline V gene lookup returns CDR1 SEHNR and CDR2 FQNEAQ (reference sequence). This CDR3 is CASSLGGQAKARQYF. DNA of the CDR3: TGTGCCAGCAGCTTAGGGGGACAGGCCAAGGCTCGGCAGTACTTC.

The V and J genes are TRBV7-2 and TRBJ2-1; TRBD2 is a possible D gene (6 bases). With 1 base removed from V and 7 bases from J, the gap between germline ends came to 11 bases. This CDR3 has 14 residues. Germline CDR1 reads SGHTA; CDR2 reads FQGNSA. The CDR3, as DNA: TGTGCCAGCAGCTTAGGGCCCGGGGGAAATGAGCAGTTCTTC. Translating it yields CASSLGPGGNEQFF. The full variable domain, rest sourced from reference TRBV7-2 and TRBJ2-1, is GAGVSQSPSNKVTEKGKDVELRCDPISGHTALYWYRQSLGQGLEFLIYFQGNSAPDKSGLPSDRFSAERTGGSVSTLTIQRTQQEDSAVYLCASSLGPGGNEQFFGPGTRLTVL.

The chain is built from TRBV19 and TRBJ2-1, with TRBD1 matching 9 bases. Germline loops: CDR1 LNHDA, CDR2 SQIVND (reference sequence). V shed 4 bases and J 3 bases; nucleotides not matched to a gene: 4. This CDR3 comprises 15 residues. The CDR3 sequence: CASSRGDRVYNEQFF. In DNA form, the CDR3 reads TGTGCCAGTAGTAGGGGGGACAGGGTCTACAATGAGCAGTTCTTC.

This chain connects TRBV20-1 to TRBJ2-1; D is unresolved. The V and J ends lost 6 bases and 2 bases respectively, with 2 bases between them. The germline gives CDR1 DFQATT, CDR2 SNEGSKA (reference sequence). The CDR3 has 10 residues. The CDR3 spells CSAPYNEQFF. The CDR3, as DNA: TGCAGTGCGCCCTACAATGAGCAGTTCTTC.

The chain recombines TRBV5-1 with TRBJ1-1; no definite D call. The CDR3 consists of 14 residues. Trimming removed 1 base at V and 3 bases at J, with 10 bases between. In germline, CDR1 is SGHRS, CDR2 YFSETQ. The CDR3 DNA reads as TGCGCCAGCAGCTTGTTCTCCACGGACACTGAAGCTTTCTTT. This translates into CASSLFSTDTEAFF.

The CDR3 bases are TGTGCCAGCAGTTCCGGGGGGGGGTCCTACAATGAGCAGTTCTTC. This encodes CASSSGGGSYNEQFF. The J gene is TRBJ2-1, the V gene TRBV12-3 or TRBV12-4; 8 bases match TRBD2. The CDR3 consists of 15 residues. V dropped 4 bases and J dropped 1; count of bases not matched to a gene: 3.

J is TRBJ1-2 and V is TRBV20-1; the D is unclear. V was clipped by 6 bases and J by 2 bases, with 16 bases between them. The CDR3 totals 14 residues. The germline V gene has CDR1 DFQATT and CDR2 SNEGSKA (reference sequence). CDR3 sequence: CSAGKSGSNYGYTF. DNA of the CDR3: TGCAGTGCGGGAAAATCGGGCAGCAACTATGGCTACACCTTC.

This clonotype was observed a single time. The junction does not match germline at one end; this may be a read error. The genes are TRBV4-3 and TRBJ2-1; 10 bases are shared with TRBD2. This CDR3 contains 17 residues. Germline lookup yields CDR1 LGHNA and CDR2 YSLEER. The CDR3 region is CASSQGSSGRAYNEQFF. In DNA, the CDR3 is TGCGCCAGCAGTCAAGGGTCTAGCGGGAGAGCTTACAATGAGCAGTTCTTC.

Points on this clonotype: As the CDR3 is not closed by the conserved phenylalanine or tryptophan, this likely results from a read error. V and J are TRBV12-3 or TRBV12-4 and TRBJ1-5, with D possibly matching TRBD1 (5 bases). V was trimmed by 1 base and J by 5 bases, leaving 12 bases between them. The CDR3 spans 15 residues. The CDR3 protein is CASSLGPQGYQPQHL. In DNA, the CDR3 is TGTGCCAGCAGTTTAGGCCCTCAGGGATATCAGCCCCAGCATTTG.

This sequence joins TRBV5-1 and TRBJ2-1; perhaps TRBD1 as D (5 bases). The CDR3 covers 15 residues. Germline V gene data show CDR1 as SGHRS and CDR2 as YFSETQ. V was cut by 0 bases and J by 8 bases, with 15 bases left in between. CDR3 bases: TGCGCCAGCAGCTTGGGGCAGGGTGTTACTTATGAGCAGTTCTTC. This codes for CASSLGQGVTYEQFF.

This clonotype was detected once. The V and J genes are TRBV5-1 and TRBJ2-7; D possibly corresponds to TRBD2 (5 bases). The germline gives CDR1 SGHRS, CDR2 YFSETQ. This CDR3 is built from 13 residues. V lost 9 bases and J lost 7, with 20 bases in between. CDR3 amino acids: CAIPPSTRGEQYF. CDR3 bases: TGCGCCATCCCCCCCTCTACCCGGGGAGAGCAGTACTTC.

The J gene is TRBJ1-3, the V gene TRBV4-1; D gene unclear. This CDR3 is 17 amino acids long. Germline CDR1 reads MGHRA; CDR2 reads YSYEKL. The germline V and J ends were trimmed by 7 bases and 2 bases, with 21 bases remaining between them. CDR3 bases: TGCGCCAGCACCCCCGGATGGAGGACTCAGACTGGAAACACCATATATTTT. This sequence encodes CASTPGWRTQTGNTIYF.

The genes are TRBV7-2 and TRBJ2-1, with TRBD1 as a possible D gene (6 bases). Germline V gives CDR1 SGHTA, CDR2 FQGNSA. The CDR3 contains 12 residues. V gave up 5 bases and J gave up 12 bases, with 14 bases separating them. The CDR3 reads CASSAPGTMQFF. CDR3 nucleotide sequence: TGTGCCAGCAGCGCGCCCGGGACAATGCAGTTCTTC. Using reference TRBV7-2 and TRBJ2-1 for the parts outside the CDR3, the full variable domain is GAGVSQSPSNKVTEKGKDVELRCDPISGHTALYWYRQSLGQGLEFLIYFQGNSAPDKSGLPSDRFSAERTGGSVSTLTIQRTQQEDSAVYLCASSAPGTMQFFGPGTRLTVL.

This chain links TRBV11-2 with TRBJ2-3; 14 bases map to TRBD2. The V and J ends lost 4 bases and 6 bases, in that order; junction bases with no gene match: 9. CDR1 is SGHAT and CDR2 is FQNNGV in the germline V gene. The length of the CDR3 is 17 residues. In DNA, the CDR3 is TGTGCCAGCAGCTCTGGGACTAGCGGGAGTCAAAAGGATACGCAGTATTTT. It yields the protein CASSSGTSGSQKDTQYF.